Listed below are T cell receptor beta chains from one sample, sequenced in a study of blood T cell repertoires in COVID-19. Using immunoSEQ multiplex PCR, the repertoire was profiled, and TCRdb retains in-frame clones only, with some absent. This repertoire shows under 350,000 clones, roughly 91% found once; its top ten account for about 4.2%. What was sequenced was peripheral blood. The receptors shown here come from a man aged 35-49 years with acute or convalescent COVID-19. CDR3s include the opening cysteine and the closing phenylalanine or tryptophan. The D gene is left open where the match is weak.

v_gene: TRBV7-8
j_gene: TRBJ2-2
d_gene: -
CDR3aa: CASSFTGSGGELFF
CDR3nt: TGTGCCAGCAGCTTTACAGGGTCGGGCGGGGAGCTGTTTTTT

v_gene: TRBV5-1
j_gene: TRBJ1-5
d_gene: -
CDR3aa: CASSPQGYSNQPQHF
CDR3nt: TGCGCCAGCAGCCCGCAGGGGTATAGCAATCAGCCCCAGCATTTT

v_gene: TRBV3-1/TRBV3-2
j_gene: TRBJ2-1
d_gene: -
CDR3aa: CASSQAFRAYNEQFF
CDR3nt: TGTGCCAGCAGCCAAGCGTTCAGGGCGTACAATGAGCAGTTCTTC

v_gene: TRBV7-9
j_gene: TRBJ1-2
d_gene: -
CDR3aa: CASSLSEAIGGYTF
CDR3nt: TGTGCCAGCAGCTTGAGCGAAGCCATCGGAGGCTACACCTTC

v_gene: TRBV11-2
j_gene: TRBJ2-1
d_gene: TRBD1
CDR3aa: CASSLNFEGAGSYNEQFF
CDR3nt: TGTGCCAGCAGCTTAAATTTTGAGGGGGCGGGTTCCTACAATGAGCAGTTCTTC

v_gene: TRBV25-1
j_gene: TRBJ1-6
d_gene: -
CDR3aa: CASRSGISPLHF
CDR3nt: TGTGCCAGCCGATCAGGGATCAGCCCCCTCCACTTT

v_gene: TRBV5-6
j_gene: TRBJ1-2
d_gene: TRBD1
CDR3aa: CASSAIGTGDDTF
CDR3nt: TGTGCCAGCAGCGCAATCGGGACAGGGGATGACACCTTC

v_gene: TRBV19
j_gene: TRBJ2-2
d_gene: -
CDR3aa: CASSIRDWSTGELFF
CDR3nt: TGTGCCAGTAGTATAAGGGACTGGTCCACCGGGGAGCTGTTTTTT

v_gene: TRBV7-2
j_gene: TRBJ1-6
d_gene: -
CDR3aa: CASSLMLSSYNSPLHF
CDR3nt: TGTGCCAGCAGCTTAATGCTGAGCTCCTATAATTCACCCCTCCACTTT

v_gene: TRBV9
j_gene: TRBJ2-7
d_gene: TRBD2
CDR3aa: CASSVADTSGGAVYEQYF
CDR3nt: TGTGCCAGCAGCGTAGCAGACACTAGCGGGGGGGCGGTATACGAGCAGTACTTC

v_gene: TRBV5-6
j_gene: TRBJ1-5
d_gene: -
CDR3aa: CASSSLSGGNQPQHF
CDR3nt: TGTGCCAGCAGCTCCCTTTCAGGGGGCAATCAGCCCCAGCATTTT

v_gene: TRBV6-5
j_gene: TRBJ1-2
d_gene: TRBD1
CDR3aa: CASSYFGQGYGYTF
CDR3nt: TGTGCCAGCAGTTATTTCGGACAGGGCTATGGCTACACCTTC

v_gene: TRBV4-1
j_gene: TRBJ1-6
d_gene: -
CDR3aa: CASSQGWGPPGSPLHF
CDR3nt: TGCGCCAGCAGCCAAGGGTGGGGGCCTCCCGGGTCACCCCTCCACTTT

v_gene: TRBV6-2/TRBV6-3
j_gene: TRBJ2-2
d_gene: TRBD1
CDR3aa: CASSRRDRVYTGELFF
CDR3nt: TGTGCCAGCAGTCGCCGGGACAGGGTCTACACCGGGGAGCTGTTTTTT

v_gene: TRBV4-1
j_gene: TRBJ1-1
d_gene: -
CDR3aa: CASGQGGTEAFF
CDR3nt: TGCGCCAGCGGCCAGGGAGGCACTGAAGCTTTCTTT

v_gene: TRBV29-1
j_gene: TRBJ1-2
d_gene: -
CDR3aa: CSVDAGANYGYTF
CDR3nt: TGCAGCGTTGACGCGGGAGCTAACTATGGCTACACCTTC

v_gene: TRBV11-2
j_gene: TRBJ1-1
d_gene: -
CDR3aa: CASTVSRRTEAFF
CDR3nt: TGTGCCAGCACCGTATCTCGGCGGACTGAAGCTTTCTTT